Below are 29 T cell receptor beta chains sequenced from a single sample in a study of blood T cell repertoires in COVID-19. The data were produced by immunoSEQ multiplex PCR, yet TCRdb's version contains in-frame clones alone and is incomplete. The data show around 56,000 clones, 73% seen once. The specimen was peripheral blood. Source of these receptors: a woman aged 50 to 60 with active or convalescent COVID-19.

The V and J genes are TRBV2 and TRBJ2-7, with 7 bases that match TRBD2. J gave up 2 bases and V 6 bases, and 7 bases lay outside the gene matches. CDR1 and CDR2 from the germline V gene are SNHLY and FYNNEI. CDR3 size: 14 residues. The CDR3 loop is CASSGDYPTYEQYF. Written as DNA, the CDR3 is TGTGCCAGCAGCGGGGACTACCCGACCTACGAGCAGTACTTC.

The chain recombines TRBV12-3 or TRBV12-4 with TRBJ2-5; 8 positions agree with TRBD2. The J segment lost 9 bases and the V segment lost 6 bases, leaving 9 bases of the junction unmatched. This CDR3 is built from 13 residues. The CDR3 DNA is TGTGCCAGCAGCCCGAGGGGCGGGAGGCCCCAGTACTTC. It codes for CASSPRGGRPQYF.

The count of this clone is one. The rearrangement joins TRBV19 to TRBJ2-7; 13 bases align to TRBD2. Germline CDR1 LNHDA, CDR2 SQIVND (reference sequence). V lost 3 bases and J lost 3; bases outside the gene matches: 8. This CDR3 has 17 amino acids. The CDR3 is CASSIGTSGMGSYEQYF. The CDR3 nucleotides are TGTGCCAGTAGTATTGGGACTAGCGGGATGGGAAGCTACGAGCAGTACTTC. Full variable domain (rest looked up from reference TRBV19 and TRBJ2-7): DGGITQSPKYLFRKEGQNVTLSCEQNLNHDAMYWYRQDPGQGLRLIYYSQIVNDFQKGDIAEGYSVSREKKESFPLTVTSAQKNPTAFYLCASSIGTSGMGSYEQYFGPGTRLTVT.

V gene TRBV19 combines with J gene TRBJ1-4, with 7 nucleotides matching TRBD1. Germline V gives CDR1 LNHDA, CDR2 SQIVND (reference sequence). This CDR3 region has 15 residues. V was clipped by 5 bases and J by 7 bases; unmatched bases: 10. This chain's CDR3 is CASSPLQGKSEKLFF. CDR3 in DNA: TGTGCCAGTAGTCCGCTACAGGGGAAGAGTGAAAAACTGTTTTTT.

The DNA for the CDR3 is TGTGCCAGCAAAACTAGCGTTTTATACAATGAGCAGTTCTTC. It is translated as CASKTSVLYNEQFF. The chain is built from TRBV27 and TRBJ2-1; TRBD2 matches at 7 bases. Germline loops: CDR1 MNHEY, CDR2 SMNVEV (reference sequence). The J segment lost 4 bases and the V segment lost 7 bases, leaving 7 bases of the junction unmatched. CDR3 length: 14 residues.

The chain links TRBV19 to TRBJ2-7; 10 positions match TRBD1. J gave up 6 bases and V 7 bases, and 6 bases lay outside the gene matches. Germline V lookup: CDR1 LNHDA, CDR2 SQIVND (reference sequence). There are 13 residues in the CDR3. CDR3 residues: CASTSDRGLEQYF. CDR3 in DNA: TGTGCCAGTACCTCAGACAGGGGGCTCGAGCAGTACTTC.

V is TRBV21-1 and J is TRBJ2-7; TRBD1, the D gene given by the table, was not confirmed from the DNA. TRBV21-1 is labeled a pseudogene. The CDR3 runs to 18 residues. The CDR3 region has the DNA TGTGCCAGCAGCAAAGGCAACAGTTATGGGCAGATAATCTACGAGCAGTACTTC. Translated: CASSKGNSYGQIIYEQYF.

The DNA of the CDR3 is TGTGCCAGCAGTTACTCGACAGGGGGGCAAGAGACCCAGTACTTC. Translating it yields CASSYSTGGQETQYF. This sequence joins TRBV6-6 and TRBJ2-5; the match to TRBD1 covers 9 bases. CDR1 MNHNY and CDR2 SVGAGI come from the germline V gene (reference sequence). J was trimmed by 2 bases and V by 0 bases; bases with no gene match: 1. The CDR3 spans 15 residues.

This clone was counted a few times. This chain uses TRBV19 with TRBJ2-7; TRBD1 is a possible D gene (6 bases). CDR1 is LNHDA, CDR2 SQIVND, per germline (reference sequence). V lost 7 bases and J 0 bases, leaving 13 bases between the germline ends. This CDR3 spans 14 amino acids. This chain's CDR3 is CASMSPGHSYEQYF. CDR3 coding DNA: TGTGCCAGTATGTCCCCGGGACACTCCTACGAGCAGTACTTC.

The chain employs TRBV10-3 and TRBJ1-3; 7 bases match TRBD1. Looked up from germline, CDR1 is ENHRY and CDR2 is SYGVKD. CDR3 length equals 14 residues. Trimming at V came to 6 bases and at J to 1 base, leaving 3 bases not matched to a gene. The CDR3 sequence: CAIRETGSGNTIYF. The CDR3 nucleotides are TGTGCCATCAGGGAGACAGGGTCTGGAAACACCATATATTTT.

The chain carries TRBV4-1 and TRBJ1-4; no firm D call. The CDR3 extends over 16 amino acids. Trimming stripped 4 bases from V and 6 bases from J, with 18 bases between. The germline CDR1 and CDR2 sequences are MGHRA and YSYEKL. CDR3 region: CASSPLERARDEKLFF. Written as DNA, the CDR3 is TGCGCCAGCAGCCCGCTCGAGAGGGCGAGGGATGAAAAACTGTTTTTT.

The V and J genes are TRBV4-1 and TRBJ1-1; D is perhaps TRBD1 (6 bases). CDR3 length: 12 residues. CDR1 MGHRA and CDR2 YSYEKL come from the germline V gene. V lost 3 bases and J lost 7, with 9 bases in between. The CDR3 is CASSHAQGEAFF. CDR3 bases: TGCGCCAGCAGCCACGCACAGGGTGAAGCTTTCTTT.

This chain uses TRBV29-1 with TRBJ2-7; a weak D match, TRBD1 (5 bases). With 4 bases removed from V and 0 bases from J, the gap between germline ends came to 13 bases. This CDR3 region has 14 residues. Germline V gene sequence: CDR1 SQVTM, CDR2 ANQGSEA. The CDR3 protein is CSVGGRAPSYEQYF. The DNA for the CDR3 is TGCAGCGTTGGGGGCAGAGCCCCCTCCTACGAGCAGTACTTC.

This rearrangement joins TRBV18 to TRBJ2-7, with D perhaps matching TRBD1 (6 bases). V was cut by 3 bases and J by 4 bases, with 19 bases left in between. This CDR3 is 16 amino acids long. In germline, CDR1 is KGHSH, CDR2 LQKENI. The CDR3 DNA reads as TGTGCCAGCTCACCCGAGAGACCGGGACAAGGGTACGAGCAGTACTTC. Translating gives CASSPERPGQGYEQYF.

V and J are TRBV24-1 and TRBJ2-2; D might be TRBD1 (6 bases). The CDR3 extends over 14 amino acids. From germline, CDR1 is KGHDR and CDR2 SFDVKD. Deletions cut 12 bases from V and 6 bases from J, with 19 bases between. CDR3 residues: CASSPTGFAGELFF. As DNA, the CDR3 is TGTGCCTCATCCCCCACAGGGTTCGCCGGGGAGCTGTTTTTT.

The CDR3 DNA reads as TGCGCCAGCAATTCAACACACAGGGTTAAGGGGACCGGGGAGCTGTTTTTT. It encodes CASNSTHRVKGTGELFF. The V and J genes are TRBV23-1 and TRBJ2-2, with a weak D call TRBD1 (6 bases). TRBV23-1 is an ORF, and what it does is uncertain. This CDR3 is built from 17 residues. V was pared by 7 bases and J by 5 bases, with 23 bases between.

The chain uses TRBV10-3 and TRBJ1-2; weak D call: TRBD1 (6 bases). CDR1 and CDR2 from the germline V gene are ENHRY and SYGVKD. Trimming took off 0 bases at V and 3 bases at J, with 14 bases between the two ends. The CDR3 consists of 16 residues. The CDR3 spells CAISESTGREDYGYTF. As DNA, the CDR3 is TGTGCCATCAGTGAGTCGACAGGAAGAGAGGACTATGGCTACACCTTC.

This clone came up once. The rearrangement uses TRBV29-1 and TRBJ2-7; 10 positions match TRBD1. Germline CDR1 reads SQVTM; CDR2 reads ANQGSEA. Germline trimming cut 5 bases from V and 3 bases from J; bases unmatched to any gene: 1. The CDR3 loop spans 12 amino acids. The CDR3 protein is CSVRTGGYEQYF. CDR3 DNA: TGCAGCGTTAGGACAGGGGGCTACGAGCAGTACTTC.

The chain employs TRBV11-2 and TRBJ1-2; a weak D match, TRBD1 (5 bases). Germline V lookup: CDR1 SGHAT, CDR2 FQNNGV. The CDR3 is 16 amino acids. Trimming cost V 5 bases and J 4 bases, with 20 bases left between them. Here the CDR3 reads CASSPLGEGTGYGYTF. CDR3 nucleotides: TGTGCCAGCAGCCCCTTGGGGGAGGGAACGGGCTATGGCTACACCTTC.

The chain uses TRBV7-9 and TRBJ2-5, with 13 positions matching TRBD2. CDR3 length: 17 amino acids. V was clipped by 3 bases and J by 3 bases; unmatched bases: 7. Germline assignment: CDR1 SEHNR and CDR2 FQNEAQ (reference sequence). This CDR3 reads CASSFPFGLAGEETQYF. The CDR3 DNA sequence: TGTGCCAGCAGCTTTCCTTTCGGACTAGCGGGAGAAGAGACCCAGTACTTC.

This chain links TRBV5-1 with TRBJ1-4; TRBD1 agrees at 7 bases. The CDR3 runs to 18 residues. Germline loops: CDR1 SGHRS, CDR2 YFSETQ. J lost 3 bases, V lost 4 bases, and 15 bases had no gene match. The CDR3 nucleotides are TGCGCCAGCAGCCTAAGCCGACAGGGTCGGACGGCTAATGAAAAACTGTTTTTT. It codes for CASSLSRQGRTANEKLFF.

The chain recombines TRBV4-1 with TRBJ2-5; 8 nucleotides agree with TRBD2. From germline, CDR1 is MGHRA and CDR2 YSYEKL. Germline trimming cut 3 bases from V and 4 bases from J; bases unmatched to any gene: 7. The CDR3 extends over 15 amino acids. CDR3 DNA: TGCGCCAGCAGCCATCTACGGGAGGGCCGAGAGACCCAGTACTTC. It encodes CASSHLREGRETQYF.

The J gene is TRBJ1-5, the V gene TRBV5-3, with 9 bases fitting TRBD1. TRBV5-3 carries the ORF label, with uncertain function. The CDR3 has 17 residues. Unmatched junction bases numbered 10, after V lost 0 bases and J lost 6 bases. CDR3 sequence: CARSLDLRDRDVQPQHF. The CDR3 DNA is TGTGCCAGAAGCTTGGATTTGCGGGACAGGGATGTTCAGCCCCAGCATTTT.

V usage is TRBV15 and J usage is TRBJ1-4, with no clear D. Germline V lookup: CDR1 LNHNV, CDR2 YYDKDF (reference sequence). The CDR3 is made up of 15 amino acids. V lost 2 bases and J lost 5, with 12 bases in between. The CDR3 protein is CATSRNAASNEKLFF. CDR3 nucleotides: TGTGCCACCAGCAGAAATGCGGCTTCAAATGAAAAACTGTTTTTT.

The rearrangement uses TRBV2 and TRBJ2-5; 11 bases agree with TRBD1. The CDR3 extends over 14 amino acids. Germline V gene data show CDR1 as SNHLY and CDR2 as FYNNEI. V gave up 6 bases and J gave up 5 bases; unmatched junction bases: 5. The CDR3 nucleotides are TGTGCCAGCAGGGACAGGGGGCTCGGGGAGACCCAGTACTTC. Its translation is CASRDRGLGETQYF. Using reference TRBV2 and TRBJ2-5 for the parts outside the CDR3, the full variable domain is EPEVTQTPSHQVTQMGQEVILRCVPISNHLYFYWYRQILGQKVEFLVSFYNNEISEKSEIFDDQFSVERPDGSNFTLKIRSTKLEDSAMYFCASRDRGLGETQYFGPGTRLLVL.

The chain is built from TRBV3-1 (or the pseudogene TRBV3-2) and TRBJ2-7; D uncertain. Germline CDR1 is LGHDT and CDR2 is YNNKEL (reference sequence). V was shortened by 1 base and J by 0 bases, with 10 bases between the two germline ends. The CDR3 is 15 residues long. The DNA for the CDR3 is TGTGCCAGCAGCCAAGGCATTGACAACTCCTACGAGCAGTACTTC. The encoded protein is CASSQGIDNSYEQYF.

The rearrangement links TRBV20-1 to TRBJ2-3, with 7 bases that match TRBD1. Germline trimming cut 3 bases from V and 11 bases from J; bases unmatched to any gene: 8. CDR1 and CDR2 (germline): DFQATT, SNEGSKA (reference sequence). The length of the CDR3 is 12 residues. The CDR3 nucleotides are TGCAGTGCTAGTCCCGGGACAGTTGTGCAGTATTTT. Translation: CSASPGTVVQYF.

The gene calls are TRBV5-4 and TRBJ1-2; TRBD1 might be the D (6 bases). Trimming took 4 bases from V and 6 from J, leaving 13 bases between them. Germline CDR1 is SGHNT and CDR2 is YYREEE (reference sequence). The CDR3 sequence is 13 residues long. CDR3 in amino acids: CASSVEGVDGYTF. In nucleotides, the CDR3 is TGTGCCAGCAGCGTGGAGGGGGTCGATGGCTACACCTTC.

This clone appeared a single time. The V and J genes are TRBV18 and TRBJ2-7, with 11 nucleotides matching TRBD2. This CDR3 spans 16 amino acids. After removal of 6 bases from V and 5 bases from J, the junction contained 12 bases not matched to a gene. CDR1 KGHSH and CDR2 LQKENI come from the germline V gene. The CDR3 spells CASSPASGRRRNEQYF. CDR3 DNA: TGTGCCAGCTCCCCGGCTAGCGGGAGGAGGAGGAACGAGCAGTACTTC.